A selection of T cell receptor beta chains follows, all from one sample in a study of blood T cell repertoires in COVID-19. Sequencing was performed with immunoSEQ multiplex PCR; in TCRdb, only in-frame clones are kept and a portion is missing. The sample holds around 400,000 clones; about 88% are singletons and the top ten take 1.2% to 1.5%. The specimen sequenced was PBMCs or T cells enriched from blood (not recorded which). These receptors were collected from a woman aged 18 to 35 who had been exposed to COVID-19. Each CDR3 is given without its conserved first and last residue. The order of the fields is V gene, J gene, CDR3 protein.

>TRBV19|TRBJ2-5
AVRPNAKETQY
>TRBV4-1|TRBJ2-3
ASKGFFVGPGSLQTDTQY
>TRBV3-1/TRBV3-2|TRBJ2-2
ASSQAVFGELF
>TRBV2|TRBJ2-7
ASRASGYEQY
>TRBV10-3|TRBJ1-2
ASTGRPSDGYT
>TRBV24-1|TRBJ2-3
ATSDPLITSTDTQY
>TRBV5-4|TRBJ2-3
ASSLARQGATDTQY
>TRBV5-8|TRBJ2-7
ASSYPGYEQY
>TRBV6-5|TRBJ2-1
ASRIGLAANEQF
>TRBV5-6|TRBJ1-1
ASSLDGRVTEAF